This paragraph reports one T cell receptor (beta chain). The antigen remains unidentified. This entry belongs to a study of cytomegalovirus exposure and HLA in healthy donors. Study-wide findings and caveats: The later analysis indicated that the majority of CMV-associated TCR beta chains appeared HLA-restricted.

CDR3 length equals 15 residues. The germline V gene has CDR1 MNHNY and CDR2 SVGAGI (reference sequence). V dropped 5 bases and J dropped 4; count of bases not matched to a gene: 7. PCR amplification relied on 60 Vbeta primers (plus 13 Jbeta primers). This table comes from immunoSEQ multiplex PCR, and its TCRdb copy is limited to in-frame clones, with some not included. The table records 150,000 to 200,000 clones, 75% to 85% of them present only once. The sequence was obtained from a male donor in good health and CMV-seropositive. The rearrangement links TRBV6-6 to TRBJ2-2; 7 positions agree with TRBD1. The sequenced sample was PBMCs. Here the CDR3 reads CASSAGRGSTGELFF. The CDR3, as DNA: TGTGCCAGCAGTGCGGGCAGGGGGTCCACCGGGGAGCTGTTTTTT.